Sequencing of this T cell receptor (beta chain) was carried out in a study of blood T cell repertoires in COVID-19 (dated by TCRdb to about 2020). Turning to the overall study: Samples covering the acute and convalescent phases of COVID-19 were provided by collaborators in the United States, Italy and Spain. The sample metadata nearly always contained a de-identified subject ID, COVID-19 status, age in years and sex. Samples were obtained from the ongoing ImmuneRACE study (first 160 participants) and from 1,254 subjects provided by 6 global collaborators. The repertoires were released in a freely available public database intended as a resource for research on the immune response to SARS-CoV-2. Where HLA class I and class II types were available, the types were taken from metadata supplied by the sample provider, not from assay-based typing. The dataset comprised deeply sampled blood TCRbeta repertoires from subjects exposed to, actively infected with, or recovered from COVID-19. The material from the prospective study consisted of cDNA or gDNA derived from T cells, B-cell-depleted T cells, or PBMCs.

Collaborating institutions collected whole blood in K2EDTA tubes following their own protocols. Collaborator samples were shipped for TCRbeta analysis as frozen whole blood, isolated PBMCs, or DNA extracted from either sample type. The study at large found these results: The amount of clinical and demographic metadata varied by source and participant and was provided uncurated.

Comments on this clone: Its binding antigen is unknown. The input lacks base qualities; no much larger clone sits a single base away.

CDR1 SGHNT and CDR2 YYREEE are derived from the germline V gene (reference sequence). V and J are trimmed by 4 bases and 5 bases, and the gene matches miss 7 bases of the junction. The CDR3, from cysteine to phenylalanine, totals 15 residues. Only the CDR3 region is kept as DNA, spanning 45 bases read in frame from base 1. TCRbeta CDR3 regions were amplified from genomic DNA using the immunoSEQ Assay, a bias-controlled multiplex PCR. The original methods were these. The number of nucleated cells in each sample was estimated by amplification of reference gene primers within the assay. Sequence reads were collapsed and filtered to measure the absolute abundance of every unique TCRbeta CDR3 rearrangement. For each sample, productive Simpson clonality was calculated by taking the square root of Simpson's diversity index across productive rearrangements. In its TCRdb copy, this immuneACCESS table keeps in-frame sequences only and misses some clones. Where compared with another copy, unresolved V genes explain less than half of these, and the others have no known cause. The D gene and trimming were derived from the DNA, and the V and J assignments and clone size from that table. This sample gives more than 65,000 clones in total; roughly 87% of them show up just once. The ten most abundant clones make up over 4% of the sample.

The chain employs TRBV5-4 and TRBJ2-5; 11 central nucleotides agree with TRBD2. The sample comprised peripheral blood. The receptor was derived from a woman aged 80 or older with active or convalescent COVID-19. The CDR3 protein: CASSTQLAGVETQYF. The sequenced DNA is TGTGCCAGCAGCACCCAACTAGCGGGGGTGGAGACCCAGTACTTC.